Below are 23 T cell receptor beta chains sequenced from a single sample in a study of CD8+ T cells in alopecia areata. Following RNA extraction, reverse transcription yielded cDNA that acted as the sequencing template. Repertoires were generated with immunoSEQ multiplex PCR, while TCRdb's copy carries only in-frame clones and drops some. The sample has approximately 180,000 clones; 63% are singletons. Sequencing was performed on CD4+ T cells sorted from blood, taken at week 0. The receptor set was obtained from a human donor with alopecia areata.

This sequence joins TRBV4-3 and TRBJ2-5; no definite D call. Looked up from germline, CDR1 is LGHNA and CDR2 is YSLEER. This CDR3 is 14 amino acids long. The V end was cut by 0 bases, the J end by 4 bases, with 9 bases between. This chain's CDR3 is CASSQDQSGETQYF. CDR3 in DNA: TGCGCCAGCAGCCAAGATCAGTCGGGAGAGACCCAGTACTTC.

CDR3 in DNA: TGTGCCAGCAGCTTAATGATGTCGGGTGACACTGAAGCTTTCTTT. This gives the protein CASSLMMSGDTEAFF. The J gene is TRBJ1-1, the V gene TRBV7-2, with no clear D. This CDR3 is built from 15 residues. Germline assignment: CDR1 SGHTA and CDR2 FQGNSA. V lost 2 bases and J 3 bases, leaving 13 bases between the germline ends.

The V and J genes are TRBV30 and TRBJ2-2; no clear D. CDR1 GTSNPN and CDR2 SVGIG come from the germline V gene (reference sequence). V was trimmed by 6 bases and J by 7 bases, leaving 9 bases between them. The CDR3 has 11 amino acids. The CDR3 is CACQKGGELFF. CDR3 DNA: TGTGCCTGTCAAAAGGGCGGGGAGCTGTTTTTT.

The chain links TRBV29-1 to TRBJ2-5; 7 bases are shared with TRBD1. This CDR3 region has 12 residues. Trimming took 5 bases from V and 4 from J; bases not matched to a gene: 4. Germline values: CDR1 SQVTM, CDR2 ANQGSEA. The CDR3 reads CSVSGGRETQYF. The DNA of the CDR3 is TGCAGCGTTTCAGGGGGAAGAGAGACCCAGTACTTC.

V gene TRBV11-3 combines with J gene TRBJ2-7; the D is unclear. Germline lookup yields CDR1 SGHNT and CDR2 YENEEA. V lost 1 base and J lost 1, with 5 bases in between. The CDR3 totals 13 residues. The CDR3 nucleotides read TGTGCCAGCAGCTTAGGTGATTCCTACGAGCAGTACTTC. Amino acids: CASSLGDSYEQYF.

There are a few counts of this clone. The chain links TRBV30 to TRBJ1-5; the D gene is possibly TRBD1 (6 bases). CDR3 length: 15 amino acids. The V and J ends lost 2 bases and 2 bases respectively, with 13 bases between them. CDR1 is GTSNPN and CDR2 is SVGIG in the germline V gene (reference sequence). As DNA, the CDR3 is TGTGCCTGGAGTATGGGGACAAGTGGCAATCAGCCCCAGCATTTT. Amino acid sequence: CAWSMGTSGNQPQHF.

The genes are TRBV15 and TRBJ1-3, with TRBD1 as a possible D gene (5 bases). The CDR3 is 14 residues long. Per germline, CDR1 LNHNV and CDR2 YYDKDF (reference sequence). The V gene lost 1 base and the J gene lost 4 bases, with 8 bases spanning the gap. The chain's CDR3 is CATSRAGGGNTIYF. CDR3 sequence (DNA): TGTGCCACCAGCAGAGCCGGGGGAGGAAACACCATATATTTT.

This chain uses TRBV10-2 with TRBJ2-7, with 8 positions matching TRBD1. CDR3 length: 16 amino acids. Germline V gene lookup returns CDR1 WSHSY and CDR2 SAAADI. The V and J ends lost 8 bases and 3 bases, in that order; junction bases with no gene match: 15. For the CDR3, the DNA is TGCGCCAGCCATCCACCCCAGGGGGCGATTCACTACGAGCAGTACTTC. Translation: CASHPPQGAIHYEQYF.

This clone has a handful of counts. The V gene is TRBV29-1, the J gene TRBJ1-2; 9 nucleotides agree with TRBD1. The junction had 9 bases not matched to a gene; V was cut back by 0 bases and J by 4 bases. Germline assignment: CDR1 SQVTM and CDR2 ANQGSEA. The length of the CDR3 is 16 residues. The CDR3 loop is CSVEDPDRGSFYGYTF. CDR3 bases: TGCAGCGTTGAAGATCCCGACAGGGGGTCTTTCTATGGCTACACCTTC.

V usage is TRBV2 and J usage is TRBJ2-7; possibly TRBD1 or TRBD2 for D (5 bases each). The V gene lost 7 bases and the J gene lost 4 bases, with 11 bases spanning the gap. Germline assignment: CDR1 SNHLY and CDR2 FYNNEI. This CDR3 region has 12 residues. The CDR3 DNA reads TGTGCCAGCACCTTGGGGGAATACGAGCAGTACTTC. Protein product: CASTLGEYEQYF.

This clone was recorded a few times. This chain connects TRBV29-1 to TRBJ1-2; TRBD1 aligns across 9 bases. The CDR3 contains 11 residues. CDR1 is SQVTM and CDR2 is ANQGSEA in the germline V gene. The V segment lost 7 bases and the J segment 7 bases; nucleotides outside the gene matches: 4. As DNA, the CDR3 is TGCAGCGGGGACAGGGAGGCTGGCTACACCTTC. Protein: CSGDREAGYTF. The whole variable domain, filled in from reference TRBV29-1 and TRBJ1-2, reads SAVISQKPSRDICQRGTSLTIQCQVDSQVTMMFWYRQQPGQSLTLIATANQGSEATYESGFVIDKFPISRPNLTFSTLTVSNMSPEDSSIYLCSGDREAGYTFGSGTRLTVV.

CDR3 nucleotides: TGTGCCACCAGCAGAGATAAAGGTAGCTCCTACAATGAGCAGTTCTTC. Its translation: CATSRDKGSSYNEQFF. The chain has TRBV15 and TRBJ2-1, with D uncertain. The CDR3 has 16 amino acids. The V gene's germline CDR1 is LNHNV and CDR2 YYDKDF (reference sequence). V was pared by 0 bases and J by 0 bases, with 9 bases between.

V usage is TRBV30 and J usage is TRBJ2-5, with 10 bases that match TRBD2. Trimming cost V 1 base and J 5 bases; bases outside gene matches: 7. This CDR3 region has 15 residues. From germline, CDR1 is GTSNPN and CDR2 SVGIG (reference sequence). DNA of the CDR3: TGTGCCTGGAGTGGCAGCGGGGGGGCCGGGGAGACCCAGTACTTC. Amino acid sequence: CAWSGSGGAGETQYF.

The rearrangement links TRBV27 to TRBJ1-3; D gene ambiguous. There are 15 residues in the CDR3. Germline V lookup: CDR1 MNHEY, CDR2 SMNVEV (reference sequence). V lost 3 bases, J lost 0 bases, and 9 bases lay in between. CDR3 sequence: CASSLTSHSGNTIYF. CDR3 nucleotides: TGTGCCAGCAGTTTGACAAGCCACTCTGGAAACACCATATATTTT.

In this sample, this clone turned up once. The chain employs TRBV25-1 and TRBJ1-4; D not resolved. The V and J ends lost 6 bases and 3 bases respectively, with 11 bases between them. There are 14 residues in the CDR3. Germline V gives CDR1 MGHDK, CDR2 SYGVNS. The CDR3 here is CASRASGANEKLFF. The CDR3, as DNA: TGTGCCAGCAGGGCGTCCGGTGCTAATGAAAAACTGTTTTTT.

As DNA, the CDR3 is TGTGCCAGCAGCCCGGGACCCCAAGAGACCCAGTACTTC. It specifies CASSPGPQETQYF. V usage is TRBV7-2 and J usage is TRBJ2-5, with D perhaps being TRBD1 or TRBD2 (5 bases each). The CDR3 has 13 amino acids. Trimming pared 5 bases from V and 1 base from J, leaving 8 bases between. CDR1 is SGHTA and CDR2 is FQGNSA in the germline V gene.

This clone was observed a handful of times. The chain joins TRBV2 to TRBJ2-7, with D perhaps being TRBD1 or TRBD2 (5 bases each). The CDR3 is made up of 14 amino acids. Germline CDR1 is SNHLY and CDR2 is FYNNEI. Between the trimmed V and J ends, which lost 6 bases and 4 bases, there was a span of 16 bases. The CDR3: CASRDRDVSYEQYF. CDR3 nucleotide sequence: TGTGCCAGCAGGGATCGGGACGTCAGTTACGAGCAGTACTTC.

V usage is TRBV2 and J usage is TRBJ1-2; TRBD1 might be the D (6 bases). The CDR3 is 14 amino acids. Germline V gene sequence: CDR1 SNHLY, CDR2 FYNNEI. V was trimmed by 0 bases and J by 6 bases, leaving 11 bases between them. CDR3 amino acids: CASSEAWQGNGYTF. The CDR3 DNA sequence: TGTGCCAGCAGTGAAGCTTGGCAGGGGAATGGCTACACCTTC.

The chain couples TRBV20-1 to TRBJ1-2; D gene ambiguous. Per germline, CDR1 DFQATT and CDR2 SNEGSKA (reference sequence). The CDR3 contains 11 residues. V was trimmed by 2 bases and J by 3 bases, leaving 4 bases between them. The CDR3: CSARFYYGYTF. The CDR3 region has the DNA TGCAGTGCTAGATTTTACTATGGCTACACCTTC.

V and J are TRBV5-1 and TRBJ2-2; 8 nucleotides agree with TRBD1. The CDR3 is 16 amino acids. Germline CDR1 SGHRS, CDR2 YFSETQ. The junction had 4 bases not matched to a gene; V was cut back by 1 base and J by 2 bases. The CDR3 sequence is CASSLSAGGNTGELFF. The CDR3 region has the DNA TGCGCCAGCAGCTTGAGTGCAGGGGGCAACACCGGGGAGCTGTTTTTT.

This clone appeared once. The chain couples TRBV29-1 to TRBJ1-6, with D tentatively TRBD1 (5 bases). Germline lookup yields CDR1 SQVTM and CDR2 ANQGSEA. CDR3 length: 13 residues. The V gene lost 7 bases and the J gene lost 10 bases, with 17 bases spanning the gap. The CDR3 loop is CSASTGAGSPLHF. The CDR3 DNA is TGCAGCGCCAGCACAGGTGCAGGGTCACCCCTCCACTTT.

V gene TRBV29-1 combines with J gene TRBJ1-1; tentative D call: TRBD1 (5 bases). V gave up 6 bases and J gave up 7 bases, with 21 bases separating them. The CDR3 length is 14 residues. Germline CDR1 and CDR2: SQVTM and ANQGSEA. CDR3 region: CSVALQAVRGEAFF. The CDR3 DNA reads TGCAGCGTGGCGCTCCAGGCAGTGAGGGGTGAAGCTTTCTTT.

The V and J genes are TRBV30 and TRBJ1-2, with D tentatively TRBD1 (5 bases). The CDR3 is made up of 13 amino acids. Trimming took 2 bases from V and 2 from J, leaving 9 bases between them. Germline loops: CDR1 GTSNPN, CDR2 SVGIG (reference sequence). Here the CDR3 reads CAWSRDRNYGYTF. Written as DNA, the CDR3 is TGTGCCTGGAGTAGGGACCGAAACTATGGCTACACCTTC.